This T cell receptor (beta chain) was observed in a study of regulatory T cells in long-lasting Graves disease. CDR1 is MNHEY, CDR2 SMNVEV, per germline (reference sequence). V was trimmed by 3 bases and J by 0 bases, leaving 21 bases between them. The CDR3 has 18 amino acids. Assembly of TCR beta libraries relied on iRepertoire HTBI primers together with Arm-PCR of CDR3 regions. TCRdb re-analysed the multiplex PCR reads in MiXCR, keeping a single row per CDR3 protein. Altogether over 350,000 distinct CDR3 sequences are present, around 15% being singletons, with the ten largest covering approximately 15%. Time point specified: newly diagnosed GD, antithyroid drugs for less than 3 months. There was RNA extracted from PBMCs, and the TCR library was made from it. Ten or more counts support this clonotype. In addition, the sample was reused for a study of T cells in Graves' hyperthyroidism and ophthalmopathy. As reported in that work: First-round RT-PCR of the TCR CDR3 relied on the HTBI primer set.

This TCR came from a woman in her 50s with Graves disease. This material consisted of peripheral blood mononuclear cells (PBMCs), taken at new diagnosis, from a patient treated with antithyroid drugs. The gene calls are TRBV27 and TRBJ2-7, with a possible D match to TRBD1 (5 bases). The CDR3 sequence: CASSFAGAGYYSSYEQYF. The DNA of the CDR3 is TGTGCCAGCAGTTTTGCCGGAGCAGGGTATTATAGCTCCTACGAGCAGTACTTC.